A single sample gave rise to the 17 T cell receptor beta chains below, sequenced in a study of T cell responses to AZD1222 COVID-19 vaccine. The method was immunoSEQ multiplex PCR; TCRdb's version includes in-frame clones alone and lacks a portion of them. The table includes some 71,000 clones, 89% detected once. The material was peripheral blood, obtained 28 days after the second AZD1222 dose. The receptors originated from an adult who received the AZD1222 COVID-19 vaccine.

The CDR3 bases are TGTGCCAGCAGTTACCCCGGACTAGCGGGGATCACCGGGGAGCTGTTTTTT. Its translation: CASSYPGLAGITGELFF. The chain employs TRBV28 and TRBJ2-2; 12 nucleotides align to TRBD2. The V gene's germline CDR1 is MDHEN and CDR2 SYDVKM. V dropped 4 bases and J dropped 4; count of bases not matched to a gene: 7. The CDR3 loop spans 17 amino acids.

In this sample, this clone turned up once. This chain links TRBV6-6 with TRBJ1-2, with D perhaps TRBD1 (5 bases). V lost 4 bases, J lost 3 bases, and 12 bases lay in between. This CDR3 is built from 14 residues. Per germline, CDR1 MNHNY and CDR2 SVGAGI (reference sequence). The CDR3 loop reads CASSSERGYYGYTF. For the CDR3, the DNA is TGTGCCAGCAGTTCAGAGCGGGGGTACTATGGCTACACCTTC.

The chain links TRBV2 to TRBJ2-7; 7 nucleotides agree with TRBD1. Germline trimming cut 5 bases from V and 4 bases from J; bases unmatched to any gene: 8. Germline loops: CDR1 SNHLY, CDR2 FYNNEI. The CDR3 covers 14 residues. The DNA for the CDR3 is TGTGCCAGCAGTCACGACAGGGACGCTTACGAGCAGTACTTC. It codes for CASSHDRDAYEQYF.

The chain recombines TRBV19 with TRBJ1-2; D ambiguous. The CDR3 contains 16 residues. Germline CDR1 LNHDA, CDR2 SQIVND (reference sequence). V lost 3 bases and J lost 5, with 19 bases in between. CDR3 amino acids: CASSIPRGISNYGYTF. CDR3 DNA: TGTGCCAGTAGTATTCCCCGCGGGATCTCCAATTATGGCTACACCTTC.

The chain recombines TRBV24-1 with TRBJ2-1, with 8 positions matching TRBD2. Germline CDR1 and CDR2: KGHDR and SFDVKD. V shed 3 bases and J 10 bases; nucleotides not matched to a gene: 13. This CDR3 has 16 residues. The CDR3 spells CATSDPTSGAAREQFF. In nucleotides, the CDR3 is TGTGCCACCAGTGATCCAACTAGCGGTGCCGCCAGGGAGCAGTTCTTC.

In regard to this clone: The sample holds other DNA sequences that translate to the same CDR3. The gene calls are TRBV27 and TRBJ2-3, with D uncertain. Deletions cut 0 bases from V and 1 base from J, with 5 bases between. Germline values: CDR1 MNHEY, CDR2 SMNVEV (reference sequence). The CDR3 has 14 amino acids. The CDR3 coding sequence is TGTGCCAGCAGTTTATCGGCCGGCACAGATACGCAGTATTTT. This gives the protein CASSLSAGTDTQYF.

CDR3 in amino acids: CATSDTGENQPQHF. The CDR3 DNA reads TGTGCCACCAGTGATACAGGGGAGAATCAGCCCCAGCATTTT. The V call is TRBV24-1, the J call TRBJ1-5, with 7 nucleotides matching TRBD1. The V gene end was trimmed by 3 bases and the J gene end by 4 bases; junction bases not matched to a gene: 2. Germline-derived CDR1 and CDR2 are KGHDR and SFDVKD. The CDR3 is made up of 14 amino acids.

The chain joins TRBV11-3 to TRBJ2-1, with 13 bases aligning to TRBD2. The germline V gene encodes CDR1 SGHNT and CDR2 YENEEA. The CDR3 covers 15 residues. Trimming at V came to 5 bases and at J to 8 bases, leaving 6 bases not matched to a gene. CDR3 loop: CASSGLAGVGYEQFF. CDR3 nucleotides: TGTGCCAGCAGCGGACTAGCGGGAGTTGGGTATGAGCAGTTCTTC.

The chain recombines TRBV14 with TRBJ2-7; D uncertain. CDR3 length equals 13 residues. V lost 7 bases and J 0 bases, leaving 10 bases between the germline ends. Germline V gene data show CDR1 as SGHDN and CDR2 as FVKESK. The CDR3 region has the DNA TGTGCCAGCAATCCGACGAACTCCTACGAGCAGTACTTC. This encodes CASNPTNSYEQYF.

This chain connects TRBV7-9 to TRBJ2-1; TRBD1 agrees at 10 bases. The CDR3 loop spans 14 amino acids. Germline V lookup: CDR1 SEHNR, CDR2 FQNEAQ (reference sequence). The ends lost 4 bases at V and 10 bases at J; junction bases unmatched: 7. The CDR3 spells CASSSGTGVKEQFF. The CDR3 DNA follows: TGTGCCAGCAGCTCCGGGACAGGGGTAAAGGAGCAGTTCTTC.

The CDR3 coding sequence is TGTGCCAGTATCCTCAGGGGAGGCTATGGCTACACCTTC. This codes for CASILRGGYGYTF. The chain couples TRBV19 to TRBJ1-2; TRBD1 might be the D (6 bases). Germline V gene sequence: CDR1 LNHDA, CDR2 SQIVND (reference sequence). The CDR3 consists of 13 residues. Trimming removed 7 bases at V and 4 bases at J, with 13 bases between. Using reference TRBV19 and TRBJ1-2 for the parts outside the CDR3, the full variable domain is DGGITQSPKYLFRKEGQNVTLSCEQNLNHDAMYWYRQDPGQGLRLIYYSQIVNDFQKGDIAEGYSVSREKKESFPLTVTSAQKNPTAFYLCASILRGGYGYTFGSGTRLTVV.

CDR3 amino acids: CASSSLGDYEQYF. In nucleotides, the CDR3 is TGCGCCAGCAGCTCGCTAGGGGACTACGAGCAGTACTTC. The chain is built from TRBV5-1 and TRBJ2-7; tentative D call: TRBD1 (5 bases). Looked up from germline, CDR1 is SGHRS and CDR2 is YFSETQ. The CDR3 runs 13 residues. V gave up 3 bases and J gave up 3 bases, with 10 bases separating them.

V usage is TRBV19 and J usage is TRBJ1-3, with 7 bases matching TRBD1. The CDR3 has 15 residues. After removal of 5 bases from V and 0 bases from J, the junction contained 4 bases not matched to a gene. CDR1 is LNHDA and CDR2 is SQIVND in the germline V gene (reference sequence). This CDR3 is CASSPGQYSGNTIYF. The CDR3 region has the DNA TGTGCCAGTAGTCCGGGACAGTACTCTGGAAACACCATATATTTT.

This clone was recorded a few times. The chain uses TRBV7-3 and TRBJ1-6; TRBD1 aligns across 8 bases. Trimming took 5 bases from V and 8 from J; bases not matched to a gene: 5. The CDR3 spans 14 residues. The V gene's germline CDR1 is SGHTA and CDR2 FQGTGA. CDR3 nucleotide sequence: TGTGCCAGCAGCGCAACAGGGGGAGATTCACCCCTCCACTTT. It encodes CASSATGGDSPLHF.

This chain links TRBV28 with TRBJ1-5; 8 bases match TRBD1. The germline gives CDR1 MDHEN, CDR2 SYDVKM. The junction had 18 bases not matched to a gene; V was cut back by 3 bases and J by 8 bases. The length of the CDR3 is 18 residues. In nucleotides, the CDR3 is TGTGCCAGCAGTTTCCCCCTGACAGGGGCTAGTGAGAGGGAGCCCCAGCATTTT. This encodes CASSFPLTGASEREPQHF. Full variable domain (outside the CDR3, taken from reference TRBV28 and TRBJ1-5): DVKVTQSSRYLVKRTGEKVFLECVQDMDHENMFWYRQDPGLGLRLIYFSYDVKMKEKGDIPEGYSVSREKKERFSLILESASTNQTSMYLCASSFPLTGASEREPQHFGDGTRLSIL.

The gene calls are TRBV11-3 and TRBJ2-1; possibly TRBD2 for D (5 bases). Trimming stripped 1 base from V and 5 bases from J, with 6 bases between. The CDR3 totals 13 residues. Per the germline V gene, CDR1 is SGHNT and CDR2 is YENEEA. The CDR3 sequence: CASSLVRDNEQFF. CDR3 DNA: TGTGCCAGCAGCTTAGTGAGGGACAATGAGCAGTTCTTC.

A few counts support this clone. V gene TRBV29-1 combines with J gene TRBJ2-1; no reliable D call. The V and J ends lost 3 bases and 5 bases respectively, with 5 bases between them. Germline assignment: CDR1 SQVTM and CDR2 ANQGSEA. This CDR3 has 11 residues. The CDR3 sequence is CSVDRNNEQFF. DNA for the CDR3: TGCAGCGTTGACCGCAACAATGAGCAGTTCTTC.